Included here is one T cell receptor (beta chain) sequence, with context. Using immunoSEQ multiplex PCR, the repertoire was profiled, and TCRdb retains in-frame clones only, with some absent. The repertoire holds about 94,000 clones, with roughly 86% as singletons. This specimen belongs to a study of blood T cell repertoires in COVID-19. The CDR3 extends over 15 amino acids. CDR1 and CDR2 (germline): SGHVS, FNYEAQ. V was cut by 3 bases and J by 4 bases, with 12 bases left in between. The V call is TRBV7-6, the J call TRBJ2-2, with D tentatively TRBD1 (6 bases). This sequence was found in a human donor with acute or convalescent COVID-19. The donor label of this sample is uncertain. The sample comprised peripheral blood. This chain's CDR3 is CASSLTGTTTGELFF. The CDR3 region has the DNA TGTGCCAGCAGCTTGACCGGGACAACCACCGGGGAGCTGTTTTTT.